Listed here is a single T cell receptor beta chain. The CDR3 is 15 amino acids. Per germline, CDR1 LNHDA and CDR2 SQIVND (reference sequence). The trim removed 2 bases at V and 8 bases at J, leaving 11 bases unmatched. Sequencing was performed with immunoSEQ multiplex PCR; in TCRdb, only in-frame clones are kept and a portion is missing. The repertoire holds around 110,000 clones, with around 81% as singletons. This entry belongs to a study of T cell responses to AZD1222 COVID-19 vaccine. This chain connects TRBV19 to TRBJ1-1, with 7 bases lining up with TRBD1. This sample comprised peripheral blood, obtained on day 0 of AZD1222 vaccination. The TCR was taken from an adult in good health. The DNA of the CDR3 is TGTGCCAGTAGTATACCGACCGGGACAGTGACAGAAGCTTTCTTT. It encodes CASSIPTGTVTEAFF. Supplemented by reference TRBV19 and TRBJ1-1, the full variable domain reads DGGITQSPKYLFRKEGQNVTLSCEQNLNHDAMYWYRQDPGQGLRLIYYSQIVNDFQKGDIAEGYSVSREKKESFPLTVTSAQKNPTAFYLCASSIPTGTVTEAFFGQGTRLTVV.